This entry concerns a single T cell receptor (beta chain). It has no known antigen specificity. The record has no base qualities; no much larger clone is one base away. Trimming leaves V shorter by 6 bases and J shorter by 7 bases, with the junction holding 5 bases beyond the gene matches. The CDR3 has 14 amino acids, counting the end cysteine and phenylalanine. Solely the CDR3 DNA is kept, with 42 bases framed from the first base. CDR1 and CDR2, per the germline V gene (reference sequence), are LNHDA and SQIVND. The data are from a study of blood T cell repertoires in COVID-19 (dated by TCRdb to the early 2020s). In the study overall: Collaborator samples came from the United States, Italy and Spain and covered acute and convalescent phases of COVID-19. The material from the prospective study consisted of cDNA or gDNA derived from T cells, B-cell-depleted T cells, or PBMCs. The dataset comprised deeply sampled blood TCRbeta repertoires from subjects exposed to, actively infected with, or recovered from COVID-19. The repertoires were made available in a free public database intended to serve as a resource for research on the immune response to SARS-CoV-2. The samples were drawn from the first 160 participants of the ongoing ImmuneRACE study and from under 1,500 subjects provided by 6 global collaborators. Sample metadata almost always included a de-identified subject ID, COVID-19 status, age in years and sex. HLA class I and class II types, where available, came from metadata supplied by the sample provider rather than from assay-based typing. The paper as a whole reports these results and caveats: Clinical and demographic metadata were provided uncurated, with the amount varying by source and participant.

TCRbeta CDR3 regions were amplified from genomic DNA using the immunoSEQ Assay, a bias-controlled multiplex PCR. The study's processing was this. The number of nucleated cells in each sample was estimated by amplification of reference gene primers within the assay. To quantify the absolute abundance of each unique TCRbeta CDR3 rearrangement, sequence reads were collapsed and filtered. Productive Simpson clonality was computed per sample as the square root of Simpson's diversity index over productive rearrangements. Here the immuneACCESS table is served through TCRdb, limited to in-frame sequences with V and J called. Missing clones are a known gap in these copies; in checked studies unresolved V genes cover under half, and the rest lacks a known reason. V and J calls and clone size are as listed in that table; D and trimming were resolved from the DNA. For this sample there are roughly 140,000 clones; about 87% appear just once. Approximately 11% of the sample is taken by the ten largest.

Collaborating institutions collected whole blood in K2EDTA tubes following their own protocols. For TCRbeta analysis, collaborators shipped samples in one of three forms: frozen whole blood, isolated PBMCs, or DNA extracted from either of those sample types. Sequencing was done on a sample of peripheral blood. The chain joins TRBV19 to TRBJ1-6, and TRBD1 aligns with 8 junction nucleotides. This receptor was taken from a woman aged 80 or over with acute or convalescent COVID-19. In nucleotide form, the sequence is TGTGCCAGTAGCTCGGGACAGGCGAATTCACCCCTCCACTTT. Its protein reads: CASSSGQANSPLHF.